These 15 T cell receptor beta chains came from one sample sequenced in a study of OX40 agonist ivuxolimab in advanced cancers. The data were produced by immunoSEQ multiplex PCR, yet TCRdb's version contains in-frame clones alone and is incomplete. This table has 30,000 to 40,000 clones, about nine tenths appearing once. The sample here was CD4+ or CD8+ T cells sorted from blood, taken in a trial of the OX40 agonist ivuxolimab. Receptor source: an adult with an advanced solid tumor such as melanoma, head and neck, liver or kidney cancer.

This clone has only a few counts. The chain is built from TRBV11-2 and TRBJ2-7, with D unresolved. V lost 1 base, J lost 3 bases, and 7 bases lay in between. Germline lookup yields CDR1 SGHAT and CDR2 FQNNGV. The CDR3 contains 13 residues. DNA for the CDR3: TGTGCCAGCAGCTTAGCCCAGAGCTACGAGCAGTACTTC. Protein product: CASSLAQSYEQYF.

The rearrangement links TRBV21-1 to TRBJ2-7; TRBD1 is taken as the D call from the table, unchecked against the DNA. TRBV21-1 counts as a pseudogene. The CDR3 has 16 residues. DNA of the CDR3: TGTGCCAGCAGCAAAAAAGGACAGGATCCCAACTACGAGCAGTACTTC. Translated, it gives CASSKKGQDPNYEQYF.

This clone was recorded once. Here the CDR3 reads CASSLGSNQPQHF. CDR3 DNA: TGTGCCAGCAGCTTGGGAAGCAATCAGCCCCAGCATTTT. The gene calls are TRBV5-4 and TRBJ1-5; no definite D call. The CDR3 length is 13 residues. Trimming took 0 bases from V and 1 from J, leaving 2 bases between them. Germline V CDR1 and CDR2: SGHNT, YYREEE (reference sequence).

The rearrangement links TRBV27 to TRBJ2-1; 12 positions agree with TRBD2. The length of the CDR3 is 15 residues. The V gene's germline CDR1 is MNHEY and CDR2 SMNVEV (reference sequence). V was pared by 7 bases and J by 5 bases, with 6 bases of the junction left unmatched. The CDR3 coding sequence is TGTGCCAGCACCTTAGGACTAGCGGGAAACAATGAGCAGTTCTTC. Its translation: CASTLGLAGNNEQFF.

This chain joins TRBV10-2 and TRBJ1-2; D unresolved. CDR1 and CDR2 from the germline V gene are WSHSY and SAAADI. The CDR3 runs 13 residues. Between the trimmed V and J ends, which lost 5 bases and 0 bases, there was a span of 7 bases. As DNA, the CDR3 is TGCGCCAGCAGTTTCAAGGCTAACTATGGCTACACCTTC. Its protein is CASSFKANYGYTF.

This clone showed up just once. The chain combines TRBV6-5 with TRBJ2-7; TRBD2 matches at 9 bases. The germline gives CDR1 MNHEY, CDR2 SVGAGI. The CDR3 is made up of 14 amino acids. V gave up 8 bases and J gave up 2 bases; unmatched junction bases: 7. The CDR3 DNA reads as TGTGCCAGCGGGGAGCGGGAGGTCCCCTACGAGCAGTACTTC. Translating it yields CASGEREVPYEQYF.

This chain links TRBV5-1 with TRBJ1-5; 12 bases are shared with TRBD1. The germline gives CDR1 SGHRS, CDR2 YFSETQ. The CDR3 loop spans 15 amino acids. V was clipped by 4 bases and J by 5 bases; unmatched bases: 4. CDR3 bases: TGCGCCAGCAGCATGGGACAGGGGGCAGATCAGCCCCAGCATTTT. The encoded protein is CASSMGQGADQPQHF.

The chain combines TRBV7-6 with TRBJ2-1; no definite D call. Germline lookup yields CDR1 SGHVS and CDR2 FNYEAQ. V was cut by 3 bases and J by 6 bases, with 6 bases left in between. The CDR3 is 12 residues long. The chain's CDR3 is CASSFISNEQFF. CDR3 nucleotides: TGTGCCAGCAGCTTCATCAGCAATGAGCAGTTCTTC.

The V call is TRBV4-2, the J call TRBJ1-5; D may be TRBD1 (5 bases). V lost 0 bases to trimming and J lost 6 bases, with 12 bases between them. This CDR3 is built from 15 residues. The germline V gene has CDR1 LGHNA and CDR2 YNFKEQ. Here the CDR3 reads CASSQDGGLGQPQHF. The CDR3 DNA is TGTGCCAGCAGCCAAGATGGGGGTTTGGGTCAGCCCCAGCATTTT.

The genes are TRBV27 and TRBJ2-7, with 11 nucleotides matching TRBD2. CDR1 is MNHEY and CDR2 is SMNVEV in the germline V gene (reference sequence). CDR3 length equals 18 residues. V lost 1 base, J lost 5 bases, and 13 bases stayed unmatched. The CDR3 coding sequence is TGTGCCAGCAGTTTATACCCCCCCCCGCCTAGCGGGAGGCACGAGCAGTACTTC. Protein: CASSLYPPPPSGRHEQYF.

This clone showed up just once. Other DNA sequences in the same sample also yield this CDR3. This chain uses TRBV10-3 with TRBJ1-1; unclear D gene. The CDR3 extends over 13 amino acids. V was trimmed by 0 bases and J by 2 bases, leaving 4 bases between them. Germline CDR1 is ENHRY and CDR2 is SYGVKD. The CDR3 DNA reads TGTGCCATCAGTGAGTCTCGTAACACTGAAGCTTTCTTT. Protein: CAISESRNTEAFF.

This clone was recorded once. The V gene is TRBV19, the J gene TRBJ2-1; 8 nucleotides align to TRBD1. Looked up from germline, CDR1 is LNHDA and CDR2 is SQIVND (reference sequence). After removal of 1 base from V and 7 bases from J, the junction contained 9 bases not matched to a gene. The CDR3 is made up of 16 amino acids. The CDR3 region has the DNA TGTGCCAGTAGTATAGCCGGCCGGACAGGGAGGAATGAGCAGTTCTTC. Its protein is CASSIAGRTGRNEQFF.

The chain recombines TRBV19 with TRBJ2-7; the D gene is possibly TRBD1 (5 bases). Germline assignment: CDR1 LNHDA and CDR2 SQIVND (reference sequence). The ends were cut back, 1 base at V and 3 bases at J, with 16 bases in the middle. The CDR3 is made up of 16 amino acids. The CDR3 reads CASSIGTRGFHYEQYF. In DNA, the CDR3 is TGTGCCAGTAGTATAGGGACAAGGGGATTTCACTACGAGCAGTACTTC.

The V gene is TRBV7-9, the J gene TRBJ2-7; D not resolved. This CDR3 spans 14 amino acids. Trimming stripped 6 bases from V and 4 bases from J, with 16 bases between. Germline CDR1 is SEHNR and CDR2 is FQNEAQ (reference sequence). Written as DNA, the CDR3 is TGTGCCAGCAGTCAAAAGGGAAGTGTTTACGAGCAGTACTTC. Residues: CASSQKGSVYEQYF.

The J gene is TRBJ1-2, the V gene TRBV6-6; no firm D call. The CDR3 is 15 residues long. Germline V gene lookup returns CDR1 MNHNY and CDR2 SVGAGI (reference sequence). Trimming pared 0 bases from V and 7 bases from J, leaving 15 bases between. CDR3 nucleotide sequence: TGTGCCAGCAGTTACTCAGGGCCCGGTGGGTTTGGCTACACCTTC. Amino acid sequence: CASSYSGPGGFGYTF.